The 16 T cell receptor beta chains given below trace back to one sample, sequenced in a study of blood T cell repertoires in COVID-19. Using immunoSEQ multiplex PCR, the repertoire was profiled, and TCRdb retains in-frame clones only, with some absent. Of about 140,000 clones in the sample, more than 85% were seen once. Sequenced input: peripheral blood. The receptor source for this set is a human donor in a cohort sampled during active COVID-19.

This clone was found once. The rearrangement joins TRBV2 to TRBJ1-1; D not resolved. From germline, CDR1 is SNHLY and CDR2 FYNNEI. The CDR3 has 14 amino acids. V lost 3 bases, J lost 4 bases, and 12 bases lay in between. The CDR3 coding sequence is TGTGCCAGCAGTGATAGGTTTCGGGGCACTGAAGCTTTCTTT. Encoded protein: CASSDRFRGTEAFF. Full variable domain (rest looked up from reference TRBV2 and TRBJ1-1): EPEVTQTPSHQVTQMGQEVILRCVPISNHLYFYWYRQILGQKVEFLVSFYNNEISEKSEIFDDQFSVERPDGSNFTLKIRSTKLEDSAMYFCASSDRFRGTEAFFGQGTRLTVV.

The chain combines TRBV18 with TRBJ1-1; weak D call: TRBD1 (5 bases). Trimming took 4 bases from V and 4 from J, leaving 7 bases between them. The CDR3 is made up of 12 amino acids. Germline values: CDR1 KGHSH, CDR2 LQKENI. The CDR3 DNA sequence: TGTGCCAGCTCACGGGGCGGCACTGAAGCTTTCTTT. Translating it yields CASSRGGTEAFF.

The chain combines TRBV5-1 with TRBJ1-2, with TRBD1 matching 8 bases. With 0 bases clipped from V and 8 bases from J, the junction kept 6 bases outside the gene matches. The CDR3 has 14 amino acids. Looked up from germline, CDR1 is SGHRS and CDR2 is YFSETQ. The CDR3 is CASSLGRGQEGYTF. The CDR3 DNA reads TGCGCCAGCAGCTTGGGCAGGGGGCAGGAGGGCTACACCTTC.

The V and J genes are TRBV10-3 and TRBJ2-3, with 11 bases lining up with TRBD1. CDR1 and CDR2 from the germline V gene are ENHRY and SYGVKD. V was clipped by 5 bases and J by 3 bases; unmatched bases: 7. The CDR3 runs 16 residues. The chain's CDR3 is CAISKGGQGATDTQYF. The CDR3 DNA reads TGTGCCATCAGTAAAGGAGGACAGGGGGCAACAGATACGCAGTATTTT.

The gene calls are TRBV11-2 and TRBJ2-5; a possible D gene is TRBD1 (5 bases). Germline V gives CDR1 SGHAT, CDR2 FQNNGV. V was clipped by 5 bases and J by 2 bases, with 18 bases between them. The CDR3 consists of 16 residues. The DNA for the CDR3 is TGTGCCAGCAGCCCTCCGGTAGGGGCAGCGCAAGAGACCCAGTACTTC. It is translated as CASSPPVGAAQETQYF.

This rearrangement joins TRBV5-1 to TRBJ2-2; 7 nucleotides line up with TRBD1. Germline V lookup: CDR1 SGHRS, CDR2 YFSETQ. CDR3 length: 14 amino acids. V gave up 4 bases and J gave up 7 bases; unmatched junction bases: 7. CDR3 region: CASSTGTEHGELFF. CDR3 nucleotide sequence: TGCGCCAGCAGCACCGGGACAGAGCACGGGGAGCTGTTTTTT. Full variable domain (outside the CDR3, taken from reference TRBV5-1 and TRBJ2-2): KAGVTQTPRYLIKTRGQQVTLSCSPISGHRSVSWYQQTPGQGLQFLFEYFSETQRNKGNFPGRFSGRQFSNSRSEMNVSTLELGDSALYLCASSTGTEHGELFFGEGSRLTVL.

The gene calls are TRBV21-1 and TRBJ1-5. TRBV21-1 is reported as a pseudogene. CDR3 size: 14 residues. The CDR3 region has the DNA TGTGCCAGCACCAACAATACGGGTTGCCAGCCCCAGCATTTT. Its translation is CASTNNTGCQPQHF.

The chain uses TRBV7-2 and TRBJ2-1; 10 bases are shared with TRBD2. Unmatched junction bases numbered 4, after V lost 5 bases and J lost 6 bases. Per germline, CDR1 SGHTA and CDR2 FQGNSA. CDR3 length: 14 residues. CDR3 loop: CASSQWTSGNEQFF. The CDR3 DNA follows: TGTGCCAGCAGCCAATGGACTAGCGGCAATGAGCAGTTCTTC.

Only a few counts were recorded for this clone. The chain has TRBV11-2 and TRBJ2-1, with D perhaps matching TRBD1 (6 bases). The length of the CDR3 is 14 residues. CDR1 and CDR2 from the germline V gene are SGHAT and FQNNGV. V was pared by 4 bases and J by 7 bases, with 14 bases between. Here the CDR3 DNA reads TGTGCCAGCAGCTCTTCCTTGCAGGGGAATGAGCAGTTCTTC. Protein product: CASSSSLQGNEQFF.

This sequence joins TRBV6-1 and TRBJ1-3; 8 positions agree with TRBD1. Germline CDR1 and CDR2: MNHNS and SASEGT. This CDR3 has 15 amino acids. Trimming removed 3 bases from V and 6 bases from J; junction bases left unmatched: 7. DNA for the CDR3: TGTGCCAGCAGTGACAGGGGGCTGCGTGTAAACACCATATATTTT. Translation gives CASSDRGLRVNTIYF.

V is TRBV2 and J is TRBJ2-1; 8 nucleotides line up with TRBD2. The CDR3 has 13 amino acids. J was trimmed by 6 bases and V by 2 bases; bases with no gene match: 0. From germline, CDR1 is SNHLY and CDR2 FYNNEI. CDR3 DNA sequence: TGTGCCAGCAGTGAACGGGAGGGCAATGAGCAGTTCTTC. Translation gives CASSEREGNEQFF.

The V call is TRBV19, the J call TRBJ1-1; 10 positions match TRBD1. Looked up from germline, CDR1 is LNHDA and CDR2 is SQIVND (reference sequence). The junction had 8 bases not matched to a gene; V was cut back by 3 bases and J by 1 base. The CDR3 totals 17 residues. As DNA, the CDR3 is TGTGCCAGTAGTATCGGGGACAGGGGTCGTAGGAACACTGAAGCTTTCTTT. It yields the protein CASSIGDRGRRNTEAFF.

The chain employs TRBV5-4 and TRBJ2-1, with 7 positions matching TRBD2. Losses at the gene ends were 4 bases for V and 0 bases for J; bases not matched to a gene: 13. From germline, CDR1 is SGHNT and CDR2 YYREEE (reference sequence). This CDR3 is 18 amino acids long. The CDR3 here is CASSRGGHSANSYNEQFF. For the CDR3, the DNA is TGTGCCAGCAGCCGGGGAGGGCATAGCGCAAACTCCTACAATGAGCAGTTCTTC.

J is TRBJ1-2 and V is TRBV5-4; D ambiguous. Germline values: CDR1 SGHNT, CDR2 YYREEE (reference sequence). Trimming took 1 base from V and 7 from J, leaving 14 bases between them. This CDR3 contains 14 residues. The CDR3 reads CASSLISKGGGYTF. CDR3 sequence (DNA): TGTGCCAGCAGCTTGATCAGTAAGGGAGGTGGCTACACCTTC.

The chain links TRBV9 to TRBJ2-7; the match to TRBD1 covers 9 bases. Germline loops: CDR1 SGDLS, CDR2 YYNGEE. J gave up 3 bases and V 3 bases, and 13 bases lay outside the gene matches. The CDR3 has 17 amino acids. DNA for the CDR3: TGTGCCAGCAGCGCATCCACACTGACAGGGGGTGGCTACGAGCAGTACTTC. This gives the protein CASSASTLTGGGYEQYF.

V is TRBV6-7 and J is TRBJ1-4; D perhaps matches TRBD1 (6 bases). TRBV6-7 is designated an ORF whose function remains uncertain. This CDR3 spans 16 amino acids. The V gene lost 6 bases and the J gene lost 0 bases, with 14 bases spanning the gap. CDR3 nucleotides: TGTGCCAGCAGCCACGGACAGCACCCAACTAATGAAAAACTGTTTTTT. Translating gives CASSHGQHPTNEKLFF.